This T cell receptor (beta chain) was identified during a study of blood T cell repertoires in COVID-19. Study details: The origin of the acute and convalescent COVID-19 samples was the United States, Italy and Spain. In each case, the material was cDNA or gDNA derived from T cells, B-cell-depleted T cells, or PBMCs.

Original data processing: The assay estimated nucleated cells by amplifying reference gene primers. Sequencing used immunoSEQ multiplex PCR; TCRdb keeps in-frame clones, though not all of them. That table furnishes V, J and clone size, whereas the DNA furnished D and trimming. The data contain roughly 80,000 clones, around 84% of them singletons. Germline V gene lookup returns CDR1 MNHEY and CDR2 SVGAGI. V shed 9 bases and J shed 4 bases, with 9 bases lying between them. CDR3 length: 11 amino acids. V usage is TRBV6-5 and J usage is TRBJ1-1; D is ambiguous. Material for sequencing was peripheral blood. This sequence originates from a man in his fifties or sixties with acute or convalescent COVID-19. In nucleotides, the CDR3 is TGTGCCAGGGGCCGTGGCACTGAAGCTTTCTTT. The encoded protein is CARGRGTEAFF.